This passage covers 20 T cell receptor beta chains from one sample sequenced in a study of CD4 T cells in relation to SARS-CoV-2 and coronaviruses listed by TCRdb under 2021. Their specific antigens are unknown. To prepare the library, the immunoSEQ multiplex PCR assay was applied. TCRdb carries this immuneACCESS record with in-frame sequences only. Its versions omit some clonotypes, under half of them owing to an unresolved V gene in the studies checked, with the rest unexplained. The sample table holds about 16,000 clones, of which roughly 74% were seen once. Of the sample, about a sixth falls within the top ten clones. CD4+ T cells from unexposed donors were collected before the COVID-19 pandemic (2011-2018). Following 10 days of culture, the EasySep CD4+ T cell isolation kit was used to isolate CD4+ T cells. Source material: CD4+ T cells from PBMCs, cultured in vitro. These receptors were obtained from a human donor in good health.

The sample holds one count of this clone. The CDR3 bases are TGTGCCACTGCTCCCGGGACAGTAAACATTCAGTACTTC. Its translation: CATAPGTVNIQYF. The chain uses TRBV2 and TRBJ2-4; 7 bases match TRBD1. The CDR3 has 13 residues. The V gene's germline CDR1 is SNHLY and CDR2 FYNNEI. With V trimmed by 10 bases and J by 6 bases, 9 bases remained unmatched.

The chain is built from TRBV2 and TRBJ1-1; D remains unclear. The CDR3 covers 13 residues. Germline V gene data show CDR1 as SNHLY and CDR2 as FYNNEI. V gave up 2 bases and J gave up 0 bases, with 4 bases separating them. The CDR3 region is CASSELVNTEAFF. CDR3 in DNA: TGTGCCAGCAGTGAATTGGTGAACACTGAAGCTTTCTTT. The variable domain in full, with the rest retrieved from reference TRBV2 and TRBJ1-1, is EPEVTQTPSHQVTQMGQEVILRCVPISNHLYFYWYRQILGQKVEFLVSFYNNEISEKSEIFDDQFSVERPDGSNFTLKIRSTKLEDSAMYFCASSELVNTEAFFGQGTRLTVV.

This rearrangement joins TRBV5-4 to TRBJ2-1; 9 bases are shared with TRBD1. The CDR3 is 14 residues long. In germline, CDR1 is SGHNT, CDR2 YYREEE (reference sequence). The ends lost 2 bases at V and 7 bases at J; junction bases unmatched: 4. Here the CDR3 DNA reads TGTGCCAGCAGCTTACAGGGGGCGGGTAATGAGCAGTTCTTC. This codes for CASSLQGAGNEQFF.

The gene calls are TRBV9 and TRBJ2-1; no reliable D call. This CDR3 region has 15 residues. V was cut by 4 bases and J by 0 bases, with 11 bases left in between. Germline CDR1 and CDR2: SGDLS and YYNGEE. The CDR3 DNA reads TGTGCCAGCAGCACGCCACCCGGCTCCTACAATGAGCAGTTCTTC. It yields the protein CASSTPPGSYNEQFF.

The chain joins TRBV4-1 to TRBJ2-7; D unresolved. The germline V gene encodes CDR1 MGHRA and CDR2 YSYEKL. V was cut by 4 bases and J by 2 bases, with 12 bases left in between. This CDR3 has 14 residues. The CDR3 loop is CASSPMTLTYEQYF. Here the CDR3 DNA reads TGCGCCAGCAGCCCGATGACCCTGACCTACGAGCAGTACTTC.

This clone was counted a single time. An end of the junction does not agree with germline; a read error may underlie this. This rearrangement joins TRBV5-1 to TRBJ1-1; TRBD1 might be the D (6 bases). Germline assignment: CDR1 SGHRS and CDR2 YFSETQ. The CDR3 sequence is 13 residues long. The CDR3: CASRLDRNTEAFF. CDR3 sequence (DNA): TGCGCCAGCAGGTTGGACAGGAACACTGAAGCTTTCTTT. Looking up the rest from reference TRBV5-1 and TRBJ1-1 gives the full variable domain: KAGVTQTPRYLIKTRGQQVTLSCSPISGHRSVSWYQQTPGQGLQFLFEYFSETQRNKGNFPGRFSGRQFSNSRSEMNVSTLELGDSALYLCASRLDRNTEAFFGQGTRLTVV.

This sequence joins TRBV28 and TRBJ2-5; a possible D gene is TRBD2 (5 bases). Between the trimmed V and J ends, which lost 4 bases and 1 base, there was a span of 16 bases. Germline V CDR1 and CDR2: MDHEN, SYDVKM. This CDR3 region has 16 residues. CDR3 nucleotides: TGTGCCAGCAGTTCCCCCGCGGTAGGGAGCCAAGAGACCCAGTACTTC. It translates to CASSSPAVGSQETQYF. Variable domain in full (rest from reference TRBV28 and TRBJ2-5): DVKVTQSSRYLVKRTGEKVFLECVQDMDHENMFWYRQDPGLGLRLIYFSYDVKMKEKGDIPEGYSVSREKKERFSLILESASTNQTSMYLCASSSPAVGSQETQYFGPGTRLLVL.

This clone showed up just a few times. V usage is TRBV19 and J usage is TRBJ1-5; no reliable D call. V was shortened by 7 bases and J by 0 bases, with 13 bases between the two germline ends. The CDR3 sequence is 15 residues long. The V gene's germline CDR1 is LNHDA and CDR2 SQIVND (reference sequence). The CDR3 reads CASTFERYSNQPQHF. The CDR3 DNA sequence: TGTGCCAGTACCTTCGAGAGATATAGCAATCAGCCCCAGCATTTT.

V usage is TRBV18 and J usage is TRBJ2-1, with D unresolved. This CDR3 is built from 13 residues. The germline gives CDR1 KGHSH, CDR2 LQKENI. Trimming removed 3 bases at V and 3 bases at J, with 6 bases between. The CDR3 DNA is TGTGCCAGCTCACCGAGCTACTACAATGAGCAGTTCTTC. Protein sequence: CASSPSYYNEQFF. Filled out from reference TRBV18 and TRBJ2-1, the complete variable domain reads NAGVMQNPRHLVRRRGQEARLRCSPMKGHSHVYWYRQLPEEGLKFMVYLQKENIIDESGMPKERFSAEFPKEGPSILRIQQVVRGDSAAYFCASSPSYYNEQFFGPGTRLTVL.

The chain combines TRBV30 with TRBJ1-6; tentatively, D is TRBD1 (6 bases). The CDR3 is made up of 16 amino acids. Between the trimmed V and J ends, which lost 2 bases and 8 bases, there was a span of 19 bases. Germline V CDR1 and CDR2: GTSNPN, SVGIG (reference sequence). The CDR3 loop is CAWSFGGGRNYSPLHF. CDR3 nucleotide sequence: TGTGCCTGGAGTTTTGGTGGGGGGCGCAACTATTCACCCCTCCACTTT.

V and J are TRBV30 and TRBJ1-3; no clear D. The CDR3 is 14 amino acids. CDR1 is GTSNPN and CDR2 is SVGIG in the germline V gene (reference sequence). V was clipped by 0 bases and J by 0 bases, with 6 bases between them. As DNA, the CDR3 is TGTGCCTGGAGTGTACAGAGCTCTGGAAACACCATATATTTT. It yields the protein CAWSVQSSGNTIYF.

The gene calls are TRBV5-1 and TRBJ1-2; a possible D gene is TRBD1 (6 bases). This CDR3 has 15 amino acids. The germline CDR1 and CDR2 sequences are SGHRS and YFSETQ. The germline V and J ends were trimmed by 4 bases and 5 bases, with 18 bases remaining between them. The CDR3 region is CASSLSSGGAYGYTF. The CDR3 nucleotides read TGCGCCAGCAGCCTCTCCTCCGGGGGGGCTTATGGCTACACCTTC.

The rearrangement joins TRBV6-5 to TRBJ2-3, with 8 bases lining up with TRBD2. V was clipped by 7 bases and J by 4 bases; unmatched bases: 7. In germline, CDR1 is MNHEY, CDR2 SVGAGI. The CDR3 contains 14 residues. The CDR3 spells CASTGLEGADTQYF. The CDR3 DNA is TGTGCCAGCACGGGACTAGAAGGCGCAGATACGCAGTATTTT.

The chain links TRBV5-4 to TRBJ2-7; D ambiguous. The CDR3 covers 13 residues. Germline V gives CDR1 SGHNT, CDR2 YYREEE (reference sequence). V gave up 7 bases and J gave up 0 bases, with 11 bases separating them. The CDR3 loop reads CASGDLISYEQYF. Written as DNA, the CDR3 is TGTGCCAGCGGAGACTTGATCTCCTACGAGCAGTACTTC.

V is TRBV6-5 and J is TRBJ2-2; TRBD2 matches 10 bases. Losses at the gene ends were 2 bases for V and 6 bases for J; bases not matched to a gene: 6. This CDR3 has 16 residues. Germline V CDR1 and CDR2: MNHEY, SVGAGI. CDR3 bases: TGTGCCAGCAGTTACGGGACTAGCGACGTCGCCGGGGAGCTGTTTTTT. Protein product: CASSYGTSDVAGELFF.

The chain uses TRBV6-5 and TRBJ2-1, with TRBD2 matching 11 bases. The CDR3 is 14 amino acids. J lost 10 bases, V lost 6 bases, and 8 bases had no gene match. CDR1 is MNHEY and CDR2 is SVGAGI in the germline V gene. In DNA, the CDR3 is TGTGCCAGCAGGGATAGCGGGAGGGCCCGCGAGCAGTTCTTC. Translating gives CASRDSGRAREQFF.

The J gene is TRBJ2-3, the V gene TRBV19; the match to TRBD1 covers 8 bases. The CDR3 runs 14 residues. In germline, CDR1 is LNHDA, CDR2 SQIVND (reference sequence). V was clipped by 6 bases and J by 0 bases; unmatched bases: 2. The CDR3 sequence: CASSDRGSTDTQYF. CDR3 coding DNA: TGTGCCAGTAGCGACAGGGGCAGCACAGATACGCAGTATTTT.

The chain uses TRBV24-1 and TRBJ1-1, with a weak D call TRBD1 (5 bases). V lost 7 bases, J lost 0 bases, and 8 bases lay in between. The CDR3 covers 13 residues. Germline V gives CDR1 KGHDR, CDR2 SFDVKD. CDR3: CATRRDLNTEAFF. CDR3 nucleotide sequence: TGTGCCACCAGAAGGGACCTGAACACTGAAGCTTTCTTT.

V and J are TRBV12-3 or TRBV12-4 and TRBJ2-1; D gene ambiguous. Trimming pared 7 bases from V and 6 bases from J, leaving 13 bases between. The CDR3 covers 13 residues. CDR3: CASNPSLANEQFF. CDR3 bases: TGTGCCAGCAACCCCAGCTTGGCCAATGAGCAGTTCTTC.

This chain uses TRBV7-3 with TRBJ2-1, with a tentative D call TRBD2 (6 bases). Per germline, CDR1 SGHTA and CDR2 FQGTGA. V dropped 4 bases and J dropped 4 bases, with 17 bases sitting between them. This CDR3 region has 16 residues. CDR3: CASSSKEGGKYNEQFF. CDR3 sequence (DNA): TGTGCCAGCAGCTCCAAAGAGGGCGGGAAGTACAATGAGCAGTTCTTC.